This TCR beta chain was obtained from a study of T cells after yellow fever vaccination. CDR1 and CDR2 (germline): SGHDT, YYEEEE. Trimming stripped 5 bases from V and 4 bases from J, with 12 bases between. CDR3 size: 14 residues. For TCR, cDNA came from 5'RACE template switching, which added a universal primer site and UMIs. Via MiXCR, TCRdb re-called the 5' RACE reads, giving one row per CDR3 protein. This table has about 260,000 distinct CDR3 sequences, 10% to 15% appearing once. This clonotype was counted only a few times. This chain uses TRBV5-6 with TRBJ1-4; a possible D gene is TRBD1 (5 bases). This receptor was obtained from a man aged 30-40 years who received the YFV17D yellow fever vaccine. Sequencing used CD4+ T cells sorted from PBMCs, obtained 45 days after the yellow fever booster vaccination. The CDR3 DNA reads TGTGCCAGCAGTTCCGGGACTTATAATGAAAAACTGTTTTTT. Translated, it gives CASSSGTYNEKLFF. Combining the CDR3 with reference TRBV5-6 and TRBJ1-4 gives the whole variable domain DAGVTQSPTHLIKTRGQQVTLRCSPKSGHDTVSWYQQALGQGPQFIFQYYEEEERQRGNFPDRFSGHQFPNYSSELNVNALLLGDSALYLCASSSGTYNEKLFFGSGTQLSVL.